Listed here is a single T cell receptor (beta chain). It was 9.5 to 10 milliliters of peripheral blood that were drawn from each donor. Samples each yielded at least 6 micrograms of total RNA. Trimming took off 3 bases at V and 1 base at J, with 12 bases between the two ends. Germline V CDR1 and CDR2: SGHTA, FQGNSA. This CDR3 is 15 amino acids long. The data were obtained in a study of blood T cells in healthy people across ages. A J-beta primer mix and a sample-barcoded 5' primer were used in a second PCR of roughly 7 to 12 cycles. TCRdb called the 5' RACE reads again in MiXCR, with one record for every CDR3 protein. The top ten clones hold around a quarter of a sample with about 830,000 distinct CDR3 sequences, about 59% of them seen once.

The J gene is TRBJ1-1, the V gene TRBV7-2; D is possibly TRBD1 (6 bases). Sequenced material: blood. The sequence derives from a man aged 25 to 40 in good health. CDR3 region: CASSFAGQTNTEAFF. CDR3 nucleotides: TGTGCCAGCAGCTTCGCCGGACAGACGAACACTGAAGCTTTCTTT.